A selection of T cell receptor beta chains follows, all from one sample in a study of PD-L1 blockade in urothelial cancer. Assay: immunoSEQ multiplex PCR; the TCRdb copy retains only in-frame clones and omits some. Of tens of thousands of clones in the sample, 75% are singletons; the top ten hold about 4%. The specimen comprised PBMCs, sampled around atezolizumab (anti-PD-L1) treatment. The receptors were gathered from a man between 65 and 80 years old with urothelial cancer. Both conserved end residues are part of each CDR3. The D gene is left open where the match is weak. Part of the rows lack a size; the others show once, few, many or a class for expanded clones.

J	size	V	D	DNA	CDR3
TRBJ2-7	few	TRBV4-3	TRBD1	TGCGCCAGCAGCCTTTTGACGGGACAGGAATACGAGCAGTACTTC	CASSLLTGQEYEQYF
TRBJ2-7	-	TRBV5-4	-	TGTGCCAGCAGCTTGGCCGGGAGACTCCACGAGCAGTACTTC	CASSLAGRLHEQYF
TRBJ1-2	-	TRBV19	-	TGTGCCAGTAGTATAGATCCAGGGTACTATGGCTACACCTTC	CASSIDPGYYGYTF
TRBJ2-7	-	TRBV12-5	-	TGTGCTAGTGGTTTTAATTTTCAGGGTTCCTACGAGCAGTACTTC	CASGFNFQGSYEQYF
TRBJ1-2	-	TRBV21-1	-	TGTGCCAGCAGCAAAGTAGGGGATGGTGGCTACACCTTC	CASSKVGDGGYTF
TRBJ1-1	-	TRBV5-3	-	TGTGCCAGAAGCTTGGACGGGGTCGTGGCTTTCTTT	CARSLDGVVAFF
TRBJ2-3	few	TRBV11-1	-	TGTGCCAGCAGCTTAGATCCAAGCACAGATACGCAGTATTTT	CASSLDPSTDTQYF
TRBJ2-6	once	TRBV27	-	TGTGCCAGCAGTTTACATTCTCGAGACTCTGGGGCCAACGTCCTGACTTTC	CASSLHSRDSGANVLTF
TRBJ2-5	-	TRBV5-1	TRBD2	TGCGCCAGCAGCTTGCCAGCGGGGGGACCTCAAGAGACCCAGTACTTC	CASSLPAGGPQETQYF
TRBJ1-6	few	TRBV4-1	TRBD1	TGCGCCAGCAGCCAAGTAACAGGGGATTCACCCCTCCACTTT	CASSQVTGDSPLHF
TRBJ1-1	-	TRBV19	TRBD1	TGTGCCAGTAGTCACAGGGGAGTTGCTGAAGCTTTCTTT	CASSHRGVAEAFF
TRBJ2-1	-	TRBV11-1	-	TGTGCCAGCAGCTCGGGGATAGCGGATGGGAACAATGAGCAGTTCTTC	CASSSGIADGNNEQFF
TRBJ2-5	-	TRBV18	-	TGTGCCAGCTCAGCCTCCGGGGAGACCCAGTACTTC	CASSASGETQYF
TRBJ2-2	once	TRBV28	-	TGTGCCAGTTCCGGGACTCTTACCTACGTTAACACCGGGGAGCTGTTTTTT	CASSGTLTYVNTGELFF
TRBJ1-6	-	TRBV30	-	TGTGCCTGGAGGTATTGGGGGGTCCAGCCACCCCTCCACTTT	CAWRYWGVQPPLHF
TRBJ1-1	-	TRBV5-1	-	TGCGCCAGCAGCCACAAGATGAACACTGAAGCTTTCTTT	CASSHKMNTEAFF
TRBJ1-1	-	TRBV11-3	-	TGTGCCAGCAGCTTAGATAGCACGAACACTGAAGCTTTCTTT	CASSLDSTNTEAFF
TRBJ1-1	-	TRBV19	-	TGTGCCAGTAGTATCGTCAGGGGGAACACTGAAGCTTTCTTT	CASSIVRGNTEAFF
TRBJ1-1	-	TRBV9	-	TGTGCCAGCAGCGTAGCGAAGGGGCAGCTGGGCTTGAACACTGAAGCTTTCTTT	CASSVAKGQLGLNTEAFF
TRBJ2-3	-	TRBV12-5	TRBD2	TGTGCCGCCGGGACTAGCGGCACAGATACGCAGTATTTT	CAAGTSGTDTQYF
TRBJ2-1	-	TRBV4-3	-	TGCGCCAGCAGCCAAGTAGTGCCGGGTGAGCAGTTCTTC	CASSQVVPGEQFF
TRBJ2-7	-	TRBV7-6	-	TGTGCCAGCAGCTTAGCCCCATACGAGCAGTACTTC	CASSLAPYEQYF
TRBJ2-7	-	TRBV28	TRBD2	TGTGCCAGCTTTGGTAGCGGGTCCTCCTACGAGCAGTACTTC	CASFGSGSSYEQYF
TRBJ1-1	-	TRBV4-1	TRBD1	TGCGCCAGCAGCCAAGTAGGGACAGCTCACACTGAAGCTTTCTTT	CASSQVGTAHTEAFF
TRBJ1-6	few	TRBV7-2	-	TGTGCCAGCAGCTTAGCGTATGGGGAGAACGACCTCCACTTT	CASSLAYGENDLHF
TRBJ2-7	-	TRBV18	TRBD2	TGTGCCAGCTCCCCCTCCCTAGCGGGAGTAGCCTACGAGCAGTACTTC	CASSPSLAGVAYEQYF
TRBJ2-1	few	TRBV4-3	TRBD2	TGCGCCAGCAGCCAAGGCCTAGCCGGGGGGGAGCAGTTCTTC	CASSQGLAGGEQFF
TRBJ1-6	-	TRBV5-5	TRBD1	TGTGCCAGCAGCTTATTCGGCCAGGGGGGCCGGAGCTCCTATAATTCACCCCTCCACTTT	CASSLFGQGGRSSYNSPLHF
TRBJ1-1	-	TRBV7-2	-	TGTGCCAGCAGCGTACAGGAGAACACTGAAGCTTTCTTT	CASSVQENTEAFF
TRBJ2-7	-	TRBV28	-	TGTGCCAGCAGTTTATCGGGGGGCATCACCTACGAGCAGTACTTC	CASSLSGGITYEQYF
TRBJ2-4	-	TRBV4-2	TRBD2	TGTGCCAGCAGCCCCGGACTAGCGGGGGGGCCAAGGACCAAAAACATTCAGTACTTC	CASSPGLAGGPRTKNIQYF
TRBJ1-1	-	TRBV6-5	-	TGTGCCAGCAGTGAACCAGGGTCGAACGCTTTCTTT	CASSEPGSNAFF
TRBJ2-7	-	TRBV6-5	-	TGTGCCAGCAGTTACTCAAGGAGGGCCTACGAGCAGTACTTC	CASSYSRRAYEQYF
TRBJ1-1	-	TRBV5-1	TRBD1	TGCGCCAGCAGCCGGACAGGGTCGAACTCTGAAGCTTTCTTT	CASSRTGSNSEAFF
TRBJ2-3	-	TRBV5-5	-	TGTGCCAGCAGCTCGACGACAGTAAACACAGATACGCAGTATTTT	CASSSTTVNTDTQYF
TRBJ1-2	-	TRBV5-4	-	TGTGCCAGCAGCTTGGCTTCTCAGGGAAATAGGCTAGGTGGCTACACCTTC	CASSLASQGNRLGGYTF
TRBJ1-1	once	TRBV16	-	TGTGCCAGCAGCCCGCCGGAGCGGGGGGCTGGCACTGAAGCTTTCTTT	CASSPPERGAGTEAFF
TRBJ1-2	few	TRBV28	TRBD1	TGTGCCAGCAGTCCAAGACAGGGGGCGAAGTATGGCTACACCTTC	CASSPRQGAKYGYTF
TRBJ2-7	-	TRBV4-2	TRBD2	TGTGCCAGCAGCCCTTGGGGGAGCGGGGAAAACGAGCAGTACTTC	CASSPWGSGENEQYF
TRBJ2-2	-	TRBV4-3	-	TGCGCCAGCAGCCAAGACGGAGTCACCACCGGGGAGCTGTTTTTT	CASSQDGVTTGELFF
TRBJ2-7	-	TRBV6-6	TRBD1	TGTGCCAGCAGTCGCGGACAGGGGGCCCCGCAGTACTTC	CASSRGQGAPQYF
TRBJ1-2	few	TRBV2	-	TGTGCCAGCAGACCTACCCCCGGGGGGAACTATGGCTACACCTTC	CASRPTPGGNYGYTF